These T cell receptor beta chains were read from a single sample in a study of blood T cell repertoires in COVID-19. TCRdb's copy holds only in-frame clones and misses some; the assay was immunoSEQ multiplex PCR. The sample holds around 160,000 clones; around 87% are singletons and the top ten take about an eighth. Sequences were obtained from peripheral blood. Receptors originate from a young man with COVID-19, enrolled during active disease. CDR3s include the opening cysteine and the closing phenylalanine or tryptophan. A D gene is named only where the DNA matches it firmly. Some rows mark clone size as missing; the rest say once, few, many or name a class of expanded clone.

abundance | j_gene | v_gene | d_gene | CDR3nt | CDR3aa
- | TRBJ2-2 | TRBV7-8 | TRBD2 | TGTGCCAGCAGCTTAGTGGCGGGAGGTAACACCGGGGAGCTGTTTTTT | CASSLVAGGNTGELFF
- | TRBJ2-5 | TRBV24-1 | - | TGTGCCACCAGTGCGGGAGAGACCCAGTACTTC | CATSAGETQYF
- | TRBJ1-1 | TRBV6-5 | TRBD1 | TGTGCCAGCGGAACGGGACAGAGGAACACTGAAGCTTTCTTT | CASGTGQRNTEAFF
- | TRBJ1-5 | TRBV27 | - | TGTGCCAGCAGTTTCCAGGGGCGTTTGGATCAGCCCCAGCATTTT | CASSFQGRLDQPQHF
few | TRBJ1-4 | TRBV30 | - | TGTGCCTGGAGCCCAAACCGCCAGGGATATGAAAAACTGCTTTTT | CAWSPNRQGYEKLLF
once | TRBJ2-1 | TRBV27 | TRBD2 | TGTGCCAGCAGTTTACGTAGCGGGAGGGGCAATGAGCAGTTCTTC | CASSLRSGRGNEQFF
- | TRBJ2-1 | TRBV27 | TRBD2 | TGTGCCAGCAGTTTAGTAGCGGGAGGGCCTTCGAGGGGGAATGAGCAGTTCTTC | CASSLVAGGPSRGNEQFF
once | TRBJ2-5 | TRBV6-2/TRBV6-3 | - | TGTGCCAGCAGTTACTCGAAAGGGGCAGGGTGGAAGTACGGAGAGACCCAGTACTTC | CASSYSKGAGWKYGETQYF
- | TRBJ2-3 | TRBV7-2 | - | TGTGCCAGCAGCTTAGCGCCCCAGGTCACAGATACGCAGTATTTT | CASSLAPQVTDTQYF
few | TRBJ1-4 | TRBV10-3 | - | TGTGCCATCAGTGATCAAAAGGGGGTAACTAATGAAAAACTGTTTTTT | CAISDQKGVTNEKLFF
- | TRBJ1-5 | TRBV7-2 | - | TGTGCCAGCAGCTCCGGGATAGATCAGCCCCAGCATTTT | CASSSGIDQPQHF
- | TRBJ2-3 | TRBV20-1 | TRBD2 | TGCAGTGCTAGTAAGGCTAGCGGGAGGTGGGGCACAGATACGCAGTATTTT | CSASKASGRWGTDTQYF
- | TRBJ2-3 | TRBV11-3 | - | TGTGCCAGCAGCTTAGAGTCAGGGTTGGGCACAGATACGCAGTATTTT | CASSLESGLGTDTQYF
- | TRBJ2-7 | TRBV27 | TRBD2 | TGTGCCAGCAGGACTAGCGGGAGAGGTTACGAGCAGTACTTC | CASRTSGRGYEQYF
- | TRBJ2-5 | TRBV19 | - | TGTGCCAGTAGTATGGACATAGAGACCCAGTACTTC | CASSMDIETQYF
- | TRBJ2-3 | TRBV6-5 | - | TGTGCCAGCAGTTACCCTCCCAGGGCAGATACGCAGTATTTT | CASSYPPRADTQYF
- | TRBJ2-1 | TRBV9 | TRBD2 | TGTGCCAGCAGCCCCCTCGCTAGCGGGACGTACAATGAGCAGTTCTTC | CASSPLASGTYNEQFF
- | TRBJ2-7 | TRBV16 | TRBD2 | TGTGCCAGCAGCCTCGGAGGGACTAGCGGGAGTTTTCACGAGCAGTACTTC | CASSLGGTSGSFHEQYF
- | TRBJ2-1 | TRBV10-3 | - | TGTGCCATCAGTGAGCCCAGGGGATCCTACAATGAGCAGTTCTTC | CAISEPRGSYNEQFF
- | TRBJ2-7 | TRBV27 | - | TGTGCCAGCAGTCCCCCGGGACTTTACGAGCAGTACTTC | CASSPPGLYEQYF
once | TRBJ2-5 | TRBV2 | TRBD1 | TGTGCCACCCGGACAGGGCGTCAAGAGACCCAGTACTTC | CATRTGRQETQYF
once | TRBJ2-7 | TRBV6-2/TRBV6-3 | TRBD1 | TGTGCCAGCAGCCCAGGGGACAGCTACGAGCAGTACTTC | CASSPGDSYEQYF
- | TRBJ2-2 | TRBV24-1 | TRBD2 | TGTGCCACCAGTGATTCGCCGAGGATAGCGGGAGTCACCGGGGAGCTGTTTTTT | CATSDSPRIAGVTGELFF
- | TRBJ2-3 | TRBV5-1 | TRBD2 | TGCGCCAGCAGCTTGGAGCCTAGCGGGAGATGGGCAGATACGCAGTATTTT | CASSLEPSGRWADTQYF
- | TRBJ1-1 | TRBV6-6 | - | TGTGCCAGCAAACGACAGGACATCACTGAAGCTTTCTTT | CASKRQDITEAFF
once | TRBJ2-2 | TRBV28 | - | TGTGCCAGTAGGTTGGGCCACTCGATGAGGGAGCTGTTTTTT | CASRLGHSMRELFF
- | TRBJ2-3 | TRBV5-1 | TRBD2 | TGCGCCAGCAGCGCGGGACTAGCAGTAGATACGCAGTATTTT | CASSAGLAVDTQYF
- | TRBJ1-2 | TRBV28 | TRBD1 | TGTGCCACCCTTGGGGGGATGACAGGGGCTAACGGCTACACCTTC | CATLGGMTGANGYTF
- | TRBJ1-1 | TRBV4-3 | - | TGCGCCAGCAGCCAAGATATATCACTGGTCGCTTTCTTT | CASSQDISLVAFF
few | TRBJ2-7 | TRBV6-6 | TRBD2 | TGTGCCAGCAGTCCCCCCGGGGAGGGTGACAACGAGCAGTACTTC | CASSPPGEGDNEQYF
- | TRBJ2-1 | TRBV19 | - | TGTGCCAGTAGTATATTCAGGGACAATGAGCAGTTCTTC | CASSIFRDNEQFF
- | TRBJ2-7 | TRBV2 | - | TGTGCCAGCACCCTCCGGTGGGGCCGTCCCCGACGGAGAGACTACGAGCAGTACTTC | CASTLRWGRPRRRDYEQYF
- | TRBJ1-4 | TRBV4-1 | TRBD1 | TGCGCCAGCAGCCAACAGGGGGCGCGTGAAAAACTGCTTTTT | CASSQQGAREKLLF
- | TRBJ2-3 | TRBV10-3 | TRBD2 | TGTGCCATCCGGGGGGGAACAGATACGCAGTATTTT | CAIRGGTDTQYF
- | TRBJ2-7 | TRBV7-2 | - | TGTGCCAGCAGCTTTTACGGTCCCTACGAGCAGTACTTC | CASSFYGPYEQYF
- | TRBJ2-7 | TRBV7-2 | TRBD1 | TGTGCCAGCAGCCTGGACAGGGGGTCTTCACTCTACGAGCAGTACTTC | CASSLDRGSSLYEQYF
- | TRBJ2-7 | TRBV11-3 | TRBD2 | TGTGCCAGCAGCGGCGGGAGCCCCCACGAGCAGTACTTC | CASSGGSPHEQYF
once | TRBJ2-1 | TRBV15 | - | TGTGCCACCAGGCTAGACTACGCCAATGAGCAGTTCTTC | CATRLDYANEQFF
- | TRBJ2-1 | TRBV27 | TRBD2 | TGTGCCAGCAGTTTAAGCGGGAGCTCCTACAATGAGCAGTTCTTC | CASSLSGSSYNEQFF
- | TRBJ2-7 | TRBV6-5 | TRBD2 | TGTGCCACCGTGACTAGCCGGTACGAGCAGTACTTC | CATVTSRYEQYF
- | TRBJ2-5 | TRBV12-3/TRBV12-4 | - | TGTGCCAGCAGTTTGCCCCTACAAGAGACCCAGTACTTC | CASSLPLQETQYF
- | TRBJ2-1 | TRBV5-5 | - | TGTGCCCGCCCGGGGAACAATGAGCAGTTCTTC | CARPGNNEQFF
- | TRBJ1-1 | TRBV30 | - | TGTGCCTGGAGTGTAAAAGGAGGGTATACTGAAGCTTTCTTT | CAWSVKGGYTEAFF
- | TRBJ2-7 | TRBV11-2 | TRBD2 | TGTGCCAGCAGCTTAGTCGCTAGCGGGAGCTACGAGCAGTACTTC | CASSLVASGSYEQYF
once | TRBJ1-1 | TRBV7-9 | - | TGTGCCAGCAGCTCAGATAACAGCTTGGGCGACACTGAAGCTTTCTTT | CASSSDNSLGDTEAFF
- | TRBJ1-5 | TRBV7-2 | - | TGTGCCAGCAGCTTAGTTGGTACGCAACAGAAGTATAGCAATCAGCCCCAGCATTTT | CASSLVGTQQKYSNQPQHF
- | TRBJ2-7 | TRBV11-2 | TRBD2 | TGTGCCAGCAGCTTACTTAGCGGGACTAGGTACGAGCAGTACTTC | CASSLLSGTRYEQYF
- | TRBJ2-1 | TRBV18 | - | TGTGCCAGCTCACGGACAGAGAGCTCCTACAATGAGCAGTTCTTC | CASSRTESSYNEQFF
- | TRBJ2-2 | TRBV5-5 | - | TGTGCCAGCAGCTTGGTTACGGGAACCGGGGAGCTGTTTTTT | CASSLVTGTGELFF
- | TRBJ2-2 | TRBV10-3 | - | TGTGCCATCAGTGAGTCGGTTGGCAGGGGGAACACCGGGGAGCTGTTTTTT | CAISESVGRGNTGELFF
- | TRBJ2-1 | TRBV9 | TRBD2 | TGTGCCAGCAGCGTAGGGGGTGGTCTAGCGGGAGTAAACAATGAGCAGTTCTTC | CASSVGGGLAGVNNEQFF
- | TRBJ2-7 | TRBV4-1 | TRBD2 | TGCGCCAGCAGCCAAAGGCCTAGCGGGAGGGCCGAGAGCTACGAGCAGTACTTC | CASSQRPSGRAESYEQYF
- | TRBJ2-5 | TRBV30 | TRBD2 | TGTGCCTGGAGTGTACTAGCGACAAAGGGTGGCCAGTACTTC | CAWSVLATKGGQYF
- | TRBJ2-1 | TRBV11-3 | - | TGTGCCAGCAGCCCACGCAGTAATGAGCAGTTCTTC | CASSPRSNEQFF
- | TRBJ2-4 | TRBV28 | - | TGTGCCAGCAGCCCCTGGCGGGGCAAAAACATTCAGTACTTC | CASSPWRGKNIQYF
- | TRBJ1-1 | TRBV11-2 | - | TGTGCCAGCAGCTCTTCAGGGAACACTGAAGCTTTCTTT | CASSSSGNTEAFF
- | TRBJ2-1 | TRBV2 | TRBD2 | TGTGCCAGCAGTGTGAATAGCGGGAACTCTGAGCAGTTCTTC | CASSVNSGNSEQFF
- | TRBJ2-7 | TRBV24-1 | - | TGTGCCACCAGCGGAGGCTCCTACGAGCAGTACTTC | CATSGGSYEQYF
once | TRBJ1-3 | TRBV5-4 | TRBD1 | TGTGCCAGCAGTTCAGACAGGGGATATGGAAACACCATATATTTT | CASSSDRGYGNTIYF
- | TRBJ1-5 | TRBV7-9 | - | TGTGCCAGCAGCTTAATACAGCTTAGCAATCAGCCCCAGCATTTT | CASSLIQLSNQPQHF